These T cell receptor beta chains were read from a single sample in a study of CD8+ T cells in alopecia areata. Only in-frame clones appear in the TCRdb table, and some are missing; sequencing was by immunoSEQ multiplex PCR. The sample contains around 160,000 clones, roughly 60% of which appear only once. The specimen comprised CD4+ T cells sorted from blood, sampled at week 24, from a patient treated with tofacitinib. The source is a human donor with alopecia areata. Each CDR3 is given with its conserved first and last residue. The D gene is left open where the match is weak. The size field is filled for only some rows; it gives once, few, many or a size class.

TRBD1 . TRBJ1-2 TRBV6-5 TGTGCCAGCACCTTAGGACAGGGGGGCCTCTTTGGCTACACCTTC CASTLGQGGLFGYTF
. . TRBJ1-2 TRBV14 TGTGCCAGCAGCCAGTCGGCCCGGGTTTCGCGGTATGGCTACACCTTC CASSQSARVSRYGYTF
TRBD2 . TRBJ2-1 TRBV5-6 TGTGCCAGCAGCTTCTTTCTAGCGGGGGGATACAATGAGCAGTTCTTC CASSFFLAGGYNEQFF
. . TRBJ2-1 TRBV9 TGTGCCAGCAGCGAGAGGGGGAGCTCCTACAATGAGCAGTTCTTC CASSERGSSYNEQFF
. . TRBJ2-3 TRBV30 TGTGCCTGGAGTGTACGCATCTCTGCCCTGGGGGCAGATACGCAGTATTTT CAWSVRISALGADTQYF
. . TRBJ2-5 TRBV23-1 TGCGCCAGCAGTCATGGGATTGGAGAGACCCAGTACTTC CASSHGIGETQYF
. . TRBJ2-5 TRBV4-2 TGTGCCAGCAGCCAAGATCGGCGGGAAGAGACCCAGTACTTC CASSQDRREETQYF
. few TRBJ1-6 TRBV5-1 TGCGCCAGCAGCTTCACGGGGACATTAAATTCACCCCTCCACTTT CASSFTGTLNSPLHF
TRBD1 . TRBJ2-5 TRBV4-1 TGCGCCAGCAGCCAATCACCGGGACAGGGAGAGACCCAGTACTTC CASSQSPGQGETQYF
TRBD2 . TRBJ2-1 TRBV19 TGTGCCAGTAGATTAGCGGGGGACGGCCTGCGACAGTTCTTC CASRLAGDGLRQFF
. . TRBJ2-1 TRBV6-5 TGTGCCAGCAGTCCCCGAGGGAGTTACAATGAGCAGTTCTTC CASSPRGSYNEQFF
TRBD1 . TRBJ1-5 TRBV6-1 TGTGCCACGCGGACAGGGAATCAGCCCCAGCATTTT CATRTGNQPQHF
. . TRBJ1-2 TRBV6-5 TGTGCCAGCAAGGGCTCTAACTATGGCTACACCTTC CASKGSNYGYTF
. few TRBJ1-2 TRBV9 TGTGCCAGCAGCGTAGGCGGGGCCTCTAGCTATGGCTACACCTTC CASSVGGASSYGYTF
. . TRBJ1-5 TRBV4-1 TGCGCCAGCAGCCAAGATTTGCATCAGCCCCAGCATTTT CASSQDLHQPQHF
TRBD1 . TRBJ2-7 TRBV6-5 TGTGCCAGCAGTTGGGACAGGGAGTCAGGCGTGCAGTACTTC CASSWDRESGVQYF
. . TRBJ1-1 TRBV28 TGTGCCAGCACGGGGTGGGGCACTGAAGCTTTCTTT CASTGWGTEAFF
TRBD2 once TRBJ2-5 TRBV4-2 TGTGCCAGCAGCCCGGTCATTAGCGGGTACCAAGAGACCCAGTACTTC CASSPVISGYQETQYF
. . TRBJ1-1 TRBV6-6 TGTGCCAGCAGTGGGGGACGCTTGCCCACGGTGGCTTTCTTT CASSGGRLPTVAFF
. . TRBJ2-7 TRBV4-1 TGCGCCAGCAGCCAAGGGGGCAGACAGGTCTCCTACGAGCAGTACTTC CASSQGGRQVSYEQYF
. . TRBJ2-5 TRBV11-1 TGTGCCAGCAGCCCGCAAGTCCGAGAGACCCAGTACTTC CASSPQVRETQYF
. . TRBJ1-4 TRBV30 TGTGCCTGGAGTGTGACATCAACTAATGAAAAACTGTTTTTT CAWSVTSTNEKLFF
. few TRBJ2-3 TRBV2 TGTGCCAGCAGTGAATCAGGCCCTACGCAGTATTTT CASSESGPTQYF
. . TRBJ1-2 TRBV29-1 TGCAGCGTTGAAGGCCCCAGGGTGGGCTACACCTTC CSVEGPRVGYTF
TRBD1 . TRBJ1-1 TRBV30 TGTGCCTGGAGTCCAGGGGGACCTGAAGCTTTCTTT CAWSPGGPEAFF
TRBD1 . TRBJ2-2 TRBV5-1 TGCGCCAGCAGCTTGGGCAGGGGGCTTGGCACCGGGGAGCTGTTTTTT CASSLGRGLGTGELFF
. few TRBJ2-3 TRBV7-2 TGTGCCAGCAGCTTAGGACACCCGCCGGATACGCAGTATTTT CASSLGHPPDTQYF
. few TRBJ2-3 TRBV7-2 TGTGCCAGCAGCTACCCCAAATCAGATACGCAGTATTTT CASSYPKSDTQYF
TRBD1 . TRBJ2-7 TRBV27 TGTGCCAGCAGGAGGGCAGGGGGCTACGAGCAGTACTTC CASRRAGGYEQYF
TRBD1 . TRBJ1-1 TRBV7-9 TGTGCCAGCAGCTTTGGGACAGTCACTGAAGCTTTCTTT CASSFGTVTEAFF
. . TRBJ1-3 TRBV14 TGTGCCAGCAGCCCTCTCGGGCCTGGAAACACCATATATTTT CASSPLGPGNTIYF
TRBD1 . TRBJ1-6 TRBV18 TGTGCCAGCTCACGCAGGTTCACCGGGACAGCCGTTTCACCCCTCCACTTT CASSRRFTGTAVSPLHF
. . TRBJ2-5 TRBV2 TGTGCCAGCACCCGGGATCCCGGGTCAGAGACCCAGTACTTC CASTRDPGSETQYF
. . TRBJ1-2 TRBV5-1 TGCGCCAGCAGCTTGGAGTCAGGGGACTATGGCTACACCTTC CASSLESGDYGYTF
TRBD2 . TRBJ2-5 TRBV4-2 TGTGCCAGCAGCCAAGGGACTAGCCGAGAGACCCAGTACTTC CASSQGTSRETQYF
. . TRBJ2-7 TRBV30 TGTGCCTGGACCCAGACCGGCTCCTACGAGCAGTACTTC CAWTQTGSYEQYF
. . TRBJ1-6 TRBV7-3 TGTGCCAGCAGTCCTCAGGGAAGTGTGGGTTCACCCCTCCACTTT CASSPQGSVGSPLHF
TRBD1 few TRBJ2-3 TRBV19 TGTGCCAGCGGGGACAGGCGCACAGATACGCAGTATTTT CASGDRRTDTQYF
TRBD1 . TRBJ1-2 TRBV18 TGTGCCAGCTCACCAGGACAGGACTATGGCTACACCTTC CASSPGQDYGYTF
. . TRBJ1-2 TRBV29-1 TGCAGCGTCGCAGGGGTTTTTGGCTACACCTTC CSVAGVFGYTF
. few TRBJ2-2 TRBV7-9 TGTGCCAGCAGCGCCTCTGGGGAAACCGGGGAGCTGTTTTTT CASSASGETGELFF
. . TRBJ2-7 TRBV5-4 TGTGCCAGCAGCAAAGCAGGGGATGTAACCTACGAGCAGTACTTC CASSKAGDVTYEQYF
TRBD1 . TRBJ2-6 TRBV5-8 TGTGCCAGCAGCTTAGGGGGCTATGGGGCCAACGTCCTGACTTTC CASSLGGYGANVLTF
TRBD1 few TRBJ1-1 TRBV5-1 TGCGCCAGCAGCCCGGCGGACAGGGACGCCACTGAAGCTTTCTTT CASSPADRDATEAFF
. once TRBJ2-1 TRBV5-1 TGCGCCAGCACGGTATTTGAGCAGTTCTTC CASTVFEQFF
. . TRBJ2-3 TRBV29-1 TGCAGCGTTGAATCCGCTCGGAGGGGTCCGGTGAGCCTGGGCACAGATACGCAGTATTTT CSVESARRGPVSLGTDTQYF
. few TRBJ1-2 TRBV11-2 TGTGCCAGCAGCTCAGGGTACCGTAACTATGGCTACACCTTC CASSSGYRNYGYTF